The clone carrying this T cell receptor (beta chain) came up once. The sample originates from a study of technical replicates of blood from a handful of donors. TCRdb's table, derived via immunoSEQ multiplex PCR, lists solely in-frame clones and lacks some. This table has approximately 52,000 clones, about 93% appearing once. V was pared by 0 bases and J by 8 bases, with 10 bases between. Germline V gives CDR1 LGHNA, CDR2 YNFKEQ. This CDR3 contains 14 residues. The genes are TRBV4-2 and TRBJ1-4; D might be TRBD1 (6 bases). Sequencing was carried out using PBMCs. This TCR came from a human donor in good health. Some clones in this sample may be carry-over from other donors' samples. In DNA, the CDR3 is TGTGCCAGCAGCCAAGATGGGGGGGCAGAAAAACTGTTTTTT. Encoded protein: CASSQDGGAEKLFF.